This TCR beta chain was sequenced for a study of vaccination effects on CD4 cells after COVID-19. Produced via immunoSEQ multiplex PCR; TCRdb's table is partial and in-frame only. The table lists around 40,000 clones, around 72% of them singletons. CD4+ T cells specific for antigen were expanded with viral peptide pools by the ViraFEST assay before sequencing. Subsequent to 10 days of culture, CD4+ T cells were isolated. The infection with SARS-CoV-2 (confirmed by PCR) occurred in this person between March and December 2020. IL-2 at approximately 9.7 IU/ml and peptides at around 9.6 ug/ml were added to cultured PBMC, around 2.2 million per well. This CDR3 is built from 12 residues. In germline, CDR1 is LGHNT, CDR2 FRNRAP. The V end lost 5 bases, the J end lost 6 bases, and 8 bases lay between the germline ends. This clone was seen only a few times. Its antigen is unidentified.

This rearrangement joins TRBV12-5 to TRBJ2-4; no firm D call. This TCR was recovered from a human donor who had a prior SARS-CoV-2 infection. The sequenced sample was CD4+ T cells from PBMCs cultured with a peptide pool, obtained before COVID-19 vaccination. CDR3 in amino acids: CASGGPGNIQYF. CDR3 nucleotides: TGTGCTAGTGGTGGCCCGGGAAACATTCAGTACTTC.